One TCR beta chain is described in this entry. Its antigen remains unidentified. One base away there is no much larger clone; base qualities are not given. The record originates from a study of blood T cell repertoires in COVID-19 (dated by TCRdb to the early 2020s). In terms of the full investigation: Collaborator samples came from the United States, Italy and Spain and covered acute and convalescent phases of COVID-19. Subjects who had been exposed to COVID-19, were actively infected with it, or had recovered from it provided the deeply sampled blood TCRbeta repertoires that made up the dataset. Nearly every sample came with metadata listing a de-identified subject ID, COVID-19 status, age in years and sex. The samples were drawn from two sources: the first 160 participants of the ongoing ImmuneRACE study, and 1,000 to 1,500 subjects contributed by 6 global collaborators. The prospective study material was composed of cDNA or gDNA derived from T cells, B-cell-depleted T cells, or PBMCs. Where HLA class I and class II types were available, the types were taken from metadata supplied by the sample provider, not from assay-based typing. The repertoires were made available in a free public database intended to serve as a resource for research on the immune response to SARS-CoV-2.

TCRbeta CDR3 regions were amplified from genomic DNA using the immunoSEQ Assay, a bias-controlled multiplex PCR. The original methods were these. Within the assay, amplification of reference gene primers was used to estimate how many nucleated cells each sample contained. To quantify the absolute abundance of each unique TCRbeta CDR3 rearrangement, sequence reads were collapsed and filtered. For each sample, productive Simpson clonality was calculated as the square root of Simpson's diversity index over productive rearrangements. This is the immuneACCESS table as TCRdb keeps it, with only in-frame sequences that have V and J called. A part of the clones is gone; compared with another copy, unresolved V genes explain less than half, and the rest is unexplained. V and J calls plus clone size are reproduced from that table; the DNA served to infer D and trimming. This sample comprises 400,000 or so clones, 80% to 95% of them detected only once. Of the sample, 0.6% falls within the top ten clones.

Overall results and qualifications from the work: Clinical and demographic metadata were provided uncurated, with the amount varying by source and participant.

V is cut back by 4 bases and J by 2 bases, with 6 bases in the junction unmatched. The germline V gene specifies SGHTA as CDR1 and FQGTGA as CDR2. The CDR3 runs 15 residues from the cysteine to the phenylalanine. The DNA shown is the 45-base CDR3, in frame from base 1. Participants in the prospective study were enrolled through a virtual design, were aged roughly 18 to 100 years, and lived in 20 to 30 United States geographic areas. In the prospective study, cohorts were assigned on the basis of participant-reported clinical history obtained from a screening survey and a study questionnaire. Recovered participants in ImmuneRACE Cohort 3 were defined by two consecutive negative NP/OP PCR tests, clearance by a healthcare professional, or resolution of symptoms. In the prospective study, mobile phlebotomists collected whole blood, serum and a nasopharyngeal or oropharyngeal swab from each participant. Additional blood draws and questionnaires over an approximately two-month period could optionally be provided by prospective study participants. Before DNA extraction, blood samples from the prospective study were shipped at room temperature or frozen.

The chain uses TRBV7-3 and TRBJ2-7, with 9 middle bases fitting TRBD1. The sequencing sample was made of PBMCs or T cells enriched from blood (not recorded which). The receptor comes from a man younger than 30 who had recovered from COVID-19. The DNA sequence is TGTGCCAGCAGCTCTTCCGGGACAGGGACCTACGAGCAGTACTTC. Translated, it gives CASSSSGTGTYEQYF.